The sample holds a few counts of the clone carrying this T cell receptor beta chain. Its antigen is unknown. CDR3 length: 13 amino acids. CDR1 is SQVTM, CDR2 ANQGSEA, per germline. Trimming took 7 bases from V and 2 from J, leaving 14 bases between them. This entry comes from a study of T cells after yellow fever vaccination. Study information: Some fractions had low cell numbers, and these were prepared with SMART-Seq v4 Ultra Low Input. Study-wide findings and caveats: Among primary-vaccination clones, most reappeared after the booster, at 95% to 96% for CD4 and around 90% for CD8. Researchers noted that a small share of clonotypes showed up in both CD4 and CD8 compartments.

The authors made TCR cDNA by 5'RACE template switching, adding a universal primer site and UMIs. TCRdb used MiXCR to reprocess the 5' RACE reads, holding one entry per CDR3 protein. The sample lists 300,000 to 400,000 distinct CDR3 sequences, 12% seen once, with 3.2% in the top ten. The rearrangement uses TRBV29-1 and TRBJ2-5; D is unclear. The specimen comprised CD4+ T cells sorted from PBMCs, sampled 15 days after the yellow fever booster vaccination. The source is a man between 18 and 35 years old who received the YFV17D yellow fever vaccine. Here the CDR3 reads CSAAGQKQETQYF. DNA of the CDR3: TGCAGCGCCGCCGGGCAGAAACAAGAGACCCAGTACTTC.